The clone carrying this T cell receptor beta chain has ten or more counts. No antigen is known for it. This sample is drawn from a study of T-cell memory formation after mild COVID-19. For the study at large: TCR clusters mostly belonged to single donors. Study-wide points: Within pre-infection memory, some responding clones were found, suggesting cross-reactive memory joined. Clones that contracted from day 15 to 85 were balanced CD4/CD8, while later expanders leaned CD4+.

TCRdb fed the 5' RACE reads into MiXCR, producing one record per CDR3 protein. The profile shows 55,000 to 65,000 distinct CDR3 sequences, more than 8% of them singletons. CDR3 length equals 13 residues. Per the germline V gene, CDR1 is KGHSH and CDR2 is LQKENI. Between the trimmed V and J ends, which lost 2 bases and 4 bases, there was a span of 8 bases. The rearrangement links TRBV18 to TRBJ1-1; D is unclear. The sequenced sample was PBMCs or a T cell subset sorted from them (not recorded which). The receptor was derived from a man between 18 and 29 years old who had mild COVID-19 (a few samples of this study predate the infection). Cell type and time point are not known. CDR3 sequence reads: CASSPFKGTEAFF. The CDR3 DNA reads TGTGCCAGCTCACCATTTAAGGGCACTGAAGCTTTCTTT. The variable domain in full, with the rest retrieved from reference TRBV18 and TRBJ1-1, is NAGVMQNPRHLVRRRGQEARLRCSPMKGHSHVYWYRQLPEEGLKFMVYLQKENIIDESGMPKERFSAEFPKEGPSILRIQQVVRGDSAAYFCASSPFKGTEAFFGQGTRLTVV.